Below, one TCR beta chain is given with its context. This sample stems from a study of blood T cell repertoires in COVID-19. Study context: Both acute and convalescent COVID-19 samples were obtained from the United States, Italy and Spain. Sample material is recorded as cDNA or gDNA derived from T cells, B-cell-depleted T cells, or PBMCs.

Original analysis: Reference gene primer amplification in the assay estimated nucleated cell counts. Assay: immunoSEQ multiplex PCR; the TCRdb copy retains only in-frame clones and omits some. Clone size and the V and J calls come from that table; the DNA yielded D and trimming. Of around 130,000 clones listed, around 83% are singletons. The receptor comes from a human donor in a cohort sampled during active COVID-19. Specimen: peripheral blood.

CDR3 coding DNA: TGTGCCAGTAAGGCTAGCGGGAGAGTATACAATGAGCAGTTCTTC. Translated: CASKASGRVYNEQFF. The J gene is TRBJ2-1, the V gene TRBV19; 10 bases align to TRBD2. This CDR3 is built from 15 residues. Trimming cost V 7 bases and J 4 bases; bases outside gene matches: 7. Germline loops: CDR1 LNHDA, CDR2 SQIVND (reference sequence).